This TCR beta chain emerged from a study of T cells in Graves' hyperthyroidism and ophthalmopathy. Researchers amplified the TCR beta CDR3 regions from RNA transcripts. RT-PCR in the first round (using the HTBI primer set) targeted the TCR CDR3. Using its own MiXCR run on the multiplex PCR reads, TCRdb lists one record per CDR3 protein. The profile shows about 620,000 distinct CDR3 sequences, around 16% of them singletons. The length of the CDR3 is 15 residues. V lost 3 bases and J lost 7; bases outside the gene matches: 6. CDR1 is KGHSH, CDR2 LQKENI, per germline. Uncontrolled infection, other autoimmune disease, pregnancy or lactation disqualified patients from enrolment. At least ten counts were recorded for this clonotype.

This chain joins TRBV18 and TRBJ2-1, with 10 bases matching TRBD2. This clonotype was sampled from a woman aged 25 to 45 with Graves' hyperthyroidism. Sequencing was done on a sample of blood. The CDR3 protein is CASSPVSSGRNEQFF. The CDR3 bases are TGTGCCAGCTCACCGGTTTCTAGCGGGAGAAATGAGCAGTTCTTC.